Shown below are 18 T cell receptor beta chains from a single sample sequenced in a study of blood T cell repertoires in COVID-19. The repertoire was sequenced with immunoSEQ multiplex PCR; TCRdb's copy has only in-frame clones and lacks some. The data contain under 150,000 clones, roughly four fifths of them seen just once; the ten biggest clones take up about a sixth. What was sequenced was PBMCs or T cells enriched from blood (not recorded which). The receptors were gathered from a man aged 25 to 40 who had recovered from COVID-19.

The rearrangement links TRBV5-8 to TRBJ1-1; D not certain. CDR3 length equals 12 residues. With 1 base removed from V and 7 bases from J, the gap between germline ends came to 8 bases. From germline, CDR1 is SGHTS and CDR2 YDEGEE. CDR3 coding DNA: TGTGCCAGCAGCTTGAGGTCGGGTGAAGCTTTCTTT. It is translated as CASSLRSGEAFF.

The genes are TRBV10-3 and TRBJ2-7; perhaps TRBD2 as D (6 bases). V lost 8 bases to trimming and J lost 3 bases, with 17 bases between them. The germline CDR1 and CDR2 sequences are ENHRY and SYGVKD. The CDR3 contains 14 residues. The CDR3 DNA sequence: TGTGCCATCCGATACGACTCGGGGGACTACGAGCAGTACGTC. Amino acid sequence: CAIRYDSGDYEQYV.

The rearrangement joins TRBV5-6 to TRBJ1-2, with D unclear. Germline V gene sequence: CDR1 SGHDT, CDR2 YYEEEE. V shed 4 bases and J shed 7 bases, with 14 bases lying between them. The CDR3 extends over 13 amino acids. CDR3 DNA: TGTGCCAGCAGCCCCCGCGTCCACGGTGGCTACACCTTC. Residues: CASSPRVHGGYTF.

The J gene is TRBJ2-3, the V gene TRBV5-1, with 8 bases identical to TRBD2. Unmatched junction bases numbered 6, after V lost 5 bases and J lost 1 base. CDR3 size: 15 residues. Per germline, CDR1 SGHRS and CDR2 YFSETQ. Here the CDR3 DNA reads TGCGCCAGCAGGCTGAGCGGGAGCCGCACAGATACGCAGTATTTT. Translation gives CASRLSGSRTDTQYF.

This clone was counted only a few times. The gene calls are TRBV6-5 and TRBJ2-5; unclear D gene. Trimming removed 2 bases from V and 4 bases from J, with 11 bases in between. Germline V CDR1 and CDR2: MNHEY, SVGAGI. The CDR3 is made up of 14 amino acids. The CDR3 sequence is CASSYGWSAETQYF. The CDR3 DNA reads TGTGCCAGCAGTTACGGTTGGAGCGCAGAGACCCAGTACTTC.

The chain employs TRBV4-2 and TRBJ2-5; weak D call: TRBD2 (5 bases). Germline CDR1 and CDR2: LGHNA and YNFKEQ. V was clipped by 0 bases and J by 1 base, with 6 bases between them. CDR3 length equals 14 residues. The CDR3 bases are TGTGCCAGCAGCCAAGATACTAGCCAAGAGACCCAGTACTTC. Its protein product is CASSQDTSQETQYF.

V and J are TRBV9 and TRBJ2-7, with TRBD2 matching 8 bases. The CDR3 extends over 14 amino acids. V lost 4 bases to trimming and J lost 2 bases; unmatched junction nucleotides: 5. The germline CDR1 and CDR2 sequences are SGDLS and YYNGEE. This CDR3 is CASSILADTYEQYF. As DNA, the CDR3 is TGTGCCAGCAGCATACTAGCGGACACCTACGAGCAGTACTTC.

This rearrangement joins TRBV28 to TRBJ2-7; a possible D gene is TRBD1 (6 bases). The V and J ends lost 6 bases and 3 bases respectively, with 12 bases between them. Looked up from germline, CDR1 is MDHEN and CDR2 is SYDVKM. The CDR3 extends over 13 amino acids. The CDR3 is CASSSTGFYEQYV. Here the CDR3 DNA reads TGTGCCAGCAGCTCTACAGGGTTCTACGAGCAGTACGTC.

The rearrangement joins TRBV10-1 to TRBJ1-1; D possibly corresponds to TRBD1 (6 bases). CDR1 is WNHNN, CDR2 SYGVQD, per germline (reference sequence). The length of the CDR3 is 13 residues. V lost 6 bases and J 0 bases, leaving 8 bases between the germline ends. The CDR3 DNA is TGCGCCAGCAGCACAGGGCTGAACACTGAAGCTTTCTTT. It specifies CASSTGLNTEAFF.

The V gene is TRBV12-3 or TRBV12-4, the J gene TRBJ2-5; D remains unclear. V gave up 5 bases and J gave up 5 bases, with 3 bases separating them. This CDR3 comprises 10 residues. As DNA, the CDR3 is TGTGCCAGCAGTCTTGAGACCCAGTACTTC. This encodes CASSLETQYF.

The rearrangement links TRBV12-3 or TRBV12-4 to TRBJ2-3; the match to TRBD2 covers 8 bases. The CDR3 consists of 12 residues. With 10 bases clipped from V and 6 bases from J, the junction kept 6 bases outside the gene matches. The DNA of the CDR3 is TGTGCCATAACTAGCGGCGGGGATACGCAGTATTTT. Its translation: CAITSGGDTQYF.

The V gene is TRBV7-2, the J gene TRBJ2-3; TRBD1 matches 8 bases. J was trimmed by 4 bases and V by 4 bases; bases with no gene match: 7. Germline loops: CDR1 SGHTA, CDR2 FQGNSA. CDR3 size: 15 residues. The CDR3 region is CASSSRGQGSDTQYF. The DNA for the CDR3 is TGTGCCAGCAGCTCCCGAGGACAGGGCTCAGATACGCAGTATTTT.

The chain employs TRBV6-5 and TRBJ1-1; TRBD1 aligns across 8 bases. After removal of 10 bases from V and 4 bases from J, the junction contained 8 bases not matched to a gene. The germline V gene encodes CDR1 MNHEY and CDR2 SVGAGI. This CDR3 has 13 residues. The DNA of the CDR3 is TGTGCCACCAGGGCAGGGGGCCCCACTGAAGCTTTCTTT. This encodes CATRAGGPTEAFF.

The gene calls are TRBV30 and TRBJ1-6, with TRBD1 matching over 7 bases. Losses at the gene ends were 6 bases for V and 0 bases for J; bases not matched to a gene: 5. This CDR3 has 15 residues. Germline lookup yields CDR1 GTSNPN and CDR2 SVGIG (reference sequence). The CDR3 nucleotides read TGTGCCTGTTGGACAGGCAGCTCCTATAATTCACCCCTCCACTTT. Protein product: CACWTGSSYNSPLHF.

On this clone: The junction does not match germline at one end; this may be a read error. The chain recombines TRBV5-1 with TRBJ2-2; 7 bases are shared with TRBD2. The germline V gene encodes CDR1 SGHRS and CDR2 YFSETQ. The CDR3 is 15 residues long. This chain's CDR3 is CASCRDGGNNGELFF. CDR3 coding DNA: TGCGCCAGCTGCCGGGACGGGGGGAACAACGGGGAGCTGTTTTTT. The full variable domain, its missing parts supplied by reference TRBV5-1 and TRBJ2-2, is KAGVTQTPRYLIKTRGQQVTLSCSPISGHRSVSWYQQTPGQGLQFLFEYFSETQRNKGNFPGRFSGRQFSNSRSEMNVSTLELGDSALYLCASCRDGGNNGELFFGEGSRLTVL.

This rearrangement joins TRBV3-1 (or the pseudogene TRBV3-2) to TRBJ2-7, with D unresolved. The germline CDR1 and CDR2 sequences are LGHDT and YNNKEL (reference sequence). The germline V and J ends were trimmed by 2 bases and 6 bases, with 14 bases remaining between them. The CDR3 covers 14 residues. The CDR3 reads CASSQLQMGLEQYF. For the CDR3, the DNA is TGTGCCAGCAGCCAATTACAGATGGGTCTCGAGCAGTACTTC.

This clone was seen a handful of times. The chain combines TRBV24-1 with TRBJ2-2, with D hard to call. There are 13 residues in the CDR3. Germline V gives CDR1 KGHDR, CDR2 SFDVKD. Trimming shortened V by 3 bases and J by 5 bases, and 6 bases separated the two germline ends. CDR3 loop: CATSDTTTGELFF. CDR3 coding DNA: TGTGCCACCAGTGATACCACTACCGGGGAGCTGTTTTTT.

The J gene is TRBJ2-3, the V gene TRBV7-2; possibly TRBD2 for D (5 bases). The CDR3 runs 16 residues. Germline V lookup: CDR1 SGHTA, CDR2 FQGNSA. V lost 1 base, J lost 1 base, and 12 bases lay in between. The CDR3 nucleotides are TGTGCCAGCAGCTTAGGCTCGGGGTTCGGCACAGATACGCAGTATTTT. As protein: CASSLGSGFGTDTQYF.